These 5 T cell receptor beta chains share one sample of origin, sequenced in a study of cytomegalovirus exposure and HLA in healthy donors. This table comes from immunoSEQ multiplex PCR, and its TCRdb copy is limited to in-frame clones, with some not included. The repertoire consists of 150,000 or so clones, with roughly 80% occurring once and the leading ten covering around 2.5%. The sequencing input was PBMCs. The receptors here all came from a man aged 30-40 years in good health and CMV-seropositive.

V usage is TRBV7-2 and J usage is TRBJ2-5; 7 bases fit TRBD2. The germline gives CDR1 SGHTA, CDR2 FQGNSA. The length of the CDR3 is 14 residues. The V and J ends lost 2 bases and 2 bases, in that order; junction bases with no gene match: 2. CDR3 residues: CASSLMRGQETQYF. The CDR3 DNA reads TGTGCCAGCAGCTTAATGCGGGGGCAAGAGACCCAGTACTTC.

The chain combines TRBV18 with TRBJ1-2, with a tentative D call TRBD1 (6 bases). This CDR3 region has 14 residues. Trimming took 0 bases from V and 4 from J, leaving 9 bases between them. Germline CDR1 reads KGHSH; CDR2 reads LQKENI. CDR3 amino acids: CASSPPDSIYGYTF. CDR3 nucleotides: TGTGCCAGCTCACCACCGGACAGTATCTATGGCTACACCTTC.

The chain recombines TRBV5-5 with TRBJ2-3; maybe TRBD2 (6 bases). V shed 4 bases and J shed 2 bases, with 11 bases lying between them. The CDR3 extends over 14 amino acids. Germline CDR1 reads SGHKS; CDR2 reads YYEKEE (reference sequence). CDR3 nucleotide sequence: TGTGCCAGCAGCCGTAGCGGTTACACAGATACGCAGTATTTT. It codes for CASSRSGYTDTQYF.

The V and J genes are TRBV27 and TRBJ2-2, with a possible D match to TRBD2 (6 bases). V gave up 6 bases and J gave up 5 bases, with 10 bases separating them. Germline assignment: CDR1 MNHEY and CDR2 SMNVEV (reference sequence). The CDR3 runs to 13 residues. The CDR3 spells CASRIGGTGELFF. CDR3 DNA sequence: TGTGCCAGCAGGATTGGGGGGACCGGGGAGCTGTTTTTT.

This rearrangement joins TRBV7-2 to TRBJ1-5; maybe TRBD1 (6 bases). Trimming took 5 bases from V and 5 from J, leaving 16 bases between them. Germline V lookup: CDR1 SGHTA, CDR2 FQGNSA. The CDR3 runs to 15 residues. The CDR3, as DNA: TGTGCCAGCAGCCGAAACACAGGGTGGGATCAGCCCCAGCATTTT. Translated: CASSRNTGWDQPQHF.